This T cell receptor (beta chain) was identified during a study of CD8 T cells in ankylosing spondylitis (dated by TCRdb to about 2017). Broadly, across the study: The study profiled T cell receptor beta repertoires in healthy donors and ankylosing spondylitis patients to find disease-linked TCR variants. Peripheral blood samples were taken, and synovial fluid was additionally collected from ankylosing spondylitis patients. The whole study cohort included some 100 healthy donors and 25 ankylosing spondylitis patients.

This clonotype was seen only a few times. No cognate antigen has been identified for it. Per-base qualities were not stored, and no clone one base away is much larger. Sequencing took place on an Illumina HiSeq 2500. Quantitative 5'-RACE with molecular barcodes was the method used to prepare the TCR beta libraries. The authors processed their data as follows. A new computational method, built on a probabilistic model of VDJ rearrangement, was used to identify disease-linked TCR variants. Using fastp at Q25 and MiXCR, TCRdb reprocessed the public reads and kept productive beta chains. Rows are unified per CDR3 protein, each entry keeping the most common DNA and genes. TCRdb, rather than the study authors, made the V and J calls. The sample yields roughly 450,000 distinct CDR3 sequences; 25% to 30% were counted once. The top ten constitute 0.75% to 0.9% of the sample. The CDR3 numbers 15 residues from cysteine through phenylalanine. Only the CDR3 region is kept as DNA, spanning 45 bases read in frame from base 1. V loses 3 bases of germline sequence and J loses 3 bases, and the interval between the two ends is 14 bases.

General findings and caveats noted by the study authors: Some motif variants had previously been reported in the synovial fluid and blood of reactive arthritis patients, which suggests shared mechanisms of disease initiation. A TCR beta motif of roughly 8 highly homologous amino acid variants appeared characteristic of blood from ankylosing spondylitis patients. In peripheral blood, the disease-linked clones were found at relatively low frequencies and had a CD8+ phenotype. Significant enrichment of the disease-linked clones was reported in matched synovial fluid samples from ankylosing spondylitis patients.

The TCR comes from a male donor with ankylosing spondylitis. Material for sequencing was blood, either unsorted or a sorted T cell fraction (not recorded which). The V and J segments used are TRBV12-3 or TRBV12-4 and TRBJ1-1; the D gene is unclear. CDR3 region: CASSFEGGGDTEAFF. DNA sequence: TGTGCCAGCAGTTTCGAGGGAGGTGGGGACACTGAAGCTTTCTTT.